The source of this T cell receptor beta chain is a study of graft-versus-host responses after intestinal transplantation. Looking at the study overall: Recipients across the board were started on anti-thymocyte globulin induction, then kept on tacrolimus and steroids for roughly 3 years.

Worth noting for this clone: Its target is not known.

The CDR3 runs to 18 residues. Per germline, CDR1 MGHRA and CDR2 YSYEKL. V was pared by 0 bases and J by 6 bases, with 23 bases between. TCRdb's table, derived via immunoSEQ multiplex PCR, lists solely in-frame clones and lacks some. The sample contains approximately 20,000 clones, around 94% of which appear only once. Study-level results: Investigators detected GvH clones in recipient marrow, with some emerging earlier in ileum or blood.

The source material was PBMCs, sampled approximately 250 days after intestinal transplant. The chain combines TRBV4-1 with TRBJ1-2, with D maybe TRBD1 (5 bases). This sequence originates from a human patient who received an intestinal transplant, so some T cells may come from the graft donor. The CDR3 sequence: CASSQDPRSGQGPNGYTF. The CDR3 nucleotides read TGCGCCAGCAGCCAAGACCCACGGTCGGGGCAGGGCCCTAATGGCTACACCTTC.